This T cell receptor (beta chain) was found in a study of blood T cell repertoires in COVID-19. Study details: The study drew acute and convalescent COVID-19 samples from the United States, Italy and Spain. Sample material is recorded as cDNA or gDNA derived from T cells, B-cell-depleted T cells, or PBMCs.

Seattle participants joined during active infection and were tracked over time. The CDR3 runs 13 residues. V lost 7 bases to trimming and J lost 2 bases, with 11 bases between them. CDR1 SGHAT and CDR2 FQNNGV come from the germline V gene. This clone occurred a few times. Original processing methods: Nucleated cell number was recorded as an estimate derived from reference gene primer amplification. Libraries were prepared by immunoSEQ multiplex PCR; TCRdb keeps only in-frame clonotypes and omits some of them. V and J calls and clone size are given by that table; D and trimming were obtained from the DNA. The profile shows around 360,000 clones, roughly 86% of them singletons.

The chain employs TRBV11-2 and TRBJ1-1; D is unresolved. Sequencing was performed on peripheral blood. This TCR derives from a young woman with COVID-19, enrolled during active disease. CDR3 sequence: CASTPSRNTEAFF. CDR3 in DNA: TGTGCCAGCACTCCCAGTCGAAACACTGAAGCTTTCTTT.